This T cell receptor beta chain was identified during a study of blood T cell repertoires in COVID-19. The germline V gene has CDR1 SEHNR and CDR2 FQNEAQ (reference sequence). V was clipped by 4 bases and J by 8 bases, with 9 bases between them. This CDR3 has 13 residues. TCRdb's table, derived via immunoSEQ multiplex PCR, lists solely in-frame clones and lacks some. The data show about 210,000 clones, 80% seen once. The specimen was PBMCs or T cells enriched from blood (not recorded which). V and J are TRBV7-9 and TRBJ1-6; D is uncertain. The receptor was derived from a man aged 30-40 years with acute COVID-19. The CDR3 reads CASSSETHSPLHF. CDR3 nucleotides: TGTGCCAGCAGCTCCGAGACACATTCACCCCTCCACTTT.